Sequencing of this TCR beta chain was carried out in a study of T-cell reconstitution after alpha-beta-depleted transplantation in children. Study results and limitations: T-cell counts and diversity at one year following transplant were attributed mainly to newly produced T cells. Reported findings indicate that, about two months after transplant, alpha-beta T cells came from several hundred expanded clones, which were derived from non-depleted graft cells. Surviving recipient T cells and thymic progenitors produced the high day-60 TCRbeta diversity seen in some patients.

Unique molecular identifiers were built into the TCRbeta library. TCRdb redid the calling of the PCR reads with MiXCR, one entry per CDR3 protein. The table has hundreds of thousands of distinct CDR3 sequences, under 20% seen once. CDR1 and CDR2 (germline): MGHRA, YSYEKL. The V end was cut by 0 bases, the J end by 9 bases, with 12 bases between. The length of the CDR3 is 13 residues. To note about this clonotype: Its antigen is unknown.

The source of this sequence is a boy less than two years old who had a stem cell transplant for Wiskott-Aldrich syndrome, so the T cells may come from the graft donor. This chain joins TRBV4-1 and TRBJ2-7; unclear D gene. The source was PBMCs, mostly from graft donor cells, collected 360 days after TCRalphabeta/CD19-depleted stem cell transplant. CDR3 sequence: CASSQDPRTRQYF. DNA for the CDR3: TGCGCCAGCAGCCAAGATCCCCGAACTCGGCAGTACTTC.